The 20 T cell receptor beta chains given below trace back to one sample, sequenced in a study of blood T cell repertoires in COVID-19. TCRdb's copy holds only in-frame clones and misses some; the assay was immunoSEQ multiplex PCR. The sample lists over 100,000 clones; about 89% were seen once. Sequencing used peripheral blood. These receptor sequences come from a middle-aged man with acute or convalescent COVID-19.

A few counts support this clone. The chain carries TRBV7-9 and TRBJ2-1; 7 bases match TRBD2. V was clipped by 4 bases and J by 7 bases; unmatched bases: 7. The CDR3 has 14 amino acids. The germline gives CDR1 SEHNR, CDR2 FQNEAQ (reference sequence). The CDR3 nucleotides read TGTGCCAGCAGCTCCGTTGAAGCGGGGAATGAGCAGTTCTTC. This sequence encodes CASSSVEAGNEQFF.

This clone was picked up one time. The chain's CDR3 is CATSRAIPAYEQYF. DNA of the CDR3: TGTGCCACCAGCAGAGCCATTCCAGCCTACGAGCAGTACTTC. The V call is TRBV15, the J call TRBJ2-7; D not certain. The V gene lost 1 base and the J gene lost 2 bases, with 9 bases spanning the gap. CDR3 size: 14 residues. Per the germline V gene, CDR1 is LNHNV and CDR2 is YYDKDF (reference sequence).

The rearrangement uses TRBV4-1 and TRBJ1-1; the match to TRBD1 covers 9 bases. The CDR3 extends over 12 amino acids. V gave up 1 base and J gave up 11 bases; unmatched junction bases: 2. CDR1 MGHRA and CDR2 YSYEKL come from the germline V gene. CDR3 nucleotide sequence: TGCGCCAGCAGCCAAGGTGGGACAGGGGCTTTCTTT. Amino acid sequence: CASSQGGTGAFF.

The rearrangement links TRBV2 to TRBJ1-3; D gene ambiguous. Trimming pared 4 bases from V and 3 bases from J, leaving 10 bases between. This CDR3 comprises 14 residues. Germline loops: CDR1 SNHLY, CDR2 FYNNEI. The CDR3 DNA is TGTGCCAGCAGTGCCGATGTCGGTGGAAACACCATATATTTT. This translates into CASSADVGGNTIYF.

The chain couples TRBV7-9 to TRBJ2-3; 11 positions agree with TRBD2. CDR3 size: 17 residues. Germline V CDR1 and CDR2: SEHNR, FQNEAQ (reference sequence). Trimming at V came to 4 bases and at J to 3 bases, leaving 9 bases not matched to a gene. CDR3 region: CASSSHPLAGGTDTQYF. CDR3 DNA: TGTGCCAGCAGCTCCCACCCCTTAGCGGGAGGGACAGATACGCAGTATTTT.

V usage is TRBV7-2 and J usage is TRBJ2-1, with D possibly matching TRBD1 (5 bases). The germline V and J ends were trimmed by 0 bases and 2 bases, with 17 bases remaining between them. The CDR3 length is 18 residues. Germline CDR1 and CDR2: SGHTA and FQGNSA. The CDR3, as DNA: TGTGCCAGCAGCTTAGCGATCCCTGGGTGGGGCGCCTACAATGAGCAGTTCTTC. Translating it yields CASSLAIPGWGAYNEQFF. Full variable domain (missing parts from reference TRBV7-2 and TRBJ2-1): GAGVSQSPSNKVTEKGKDVELRCDPISGHTALYWYRQSLGQGLEFLIYFQGNSAPDKSGLPSDRFSAERTGGSVSTLTIQRTQQEDSAVYLCASSLAIPGWGAYNEQFFGPGTRLTVL.

The genes are TRBV9 and TRBJ2-1, with D possibly being TRBD2 (6 bases). V shed 5 bases and J shed 8 bases, with 17 bases lying between them. The CDR3 totals 14 residues. Germline loops: CDR1 SGDLS, CDR2 YYNGEE. The CDR3 spells CASSWDSPLDEQFF. CDR3 in DNA: TGTGCCAGCAGTTGGGACTCACCACTCGATGAGCAGTTCTTC.

The V gene is TRBV30, the J gene TRBJ1-1; D perhaps matches TRBD1 (6 bases). V gave up 3 bases and J gave up 4 bases, with 15 bases separating them. The germline V gene encodes CDR1 GTSNPN and CDR2 SVGIG (reference sequence). The CDR3 is 14 residues long. The CDR3 reads CAWRLQGPSTEAFF. CDR3 bases: TGTGCCTGGAGACTCCAGGGGCCGAGCACTGAAGCTTTCTTT. Full variable domain (rest looked up from reference TRBV30 and TRBJ1-1): SQTIHQWPATLVQPVGSPLSLECTVEGTSNPNLYWYRQAAGRGLQLLFYSVGIGQISSEVPQNLSASRPQDRQFILSSKKLLLSDSGFYLCAWRLQGPSTEAFFGQGTRLTVV.

The chain links TRBV5-6 to TRBJ1-1; D may be TRBD1 (6 bases). V was shortened by 4 bases and J by 2 bases, with 12 bases between the two germline ends. The CDR3 is 14 residues long. Germline CDR1 is SGHDT and CDR2 is YYEEEE. The CDR3 sequence: CASSRRGTNTEAFF. The CDR3 bases are TGTGCCAGCAGCAGAAGGGGGACCAACACTGAAGCTTTCTTT.

The chain combines TRBV4-1 with TRBJ2-5; TRBD2 matches at 12 bases. Germline V lookup: CDR1 MGHRA, CDR2 YSYEKL. The CDR3 runs 17 residues. After removal of 1 base from V and 5 bases from J, the junction contained 8 bases not matched to a gene. In DNA form, the CDR3 reads TGCGCCAGCAGCCAAGGACTAGCGGGAGCCGGGGGGGAGACCCAGTACTTC. Protein: CASSQGLAGAGGETQYF.

This clone was detected once. The chain combines TRBV5-6 with TRBJ2-5; possibly TRBD1 for D (5 bases). V lost 4 bases and J lost 7, with 14 bases in between. The CDR3 is made up of 13 amino acids. Germline CDR1 and CDR2: SGHDT and YYEEEE. CDR3 protein: CASSQDTGGTQYF. CDR3 nucleotides: TGTGCCAGCAGCCAGGACACCGGTGGGACCCAGTACTTC. Together with reference TRBV5-6 and TRBJ2-5, the CDR3 gives the full variable domain: DAGVTQSPTHLIKTRGQQVTLRCSPKSGHDTVSWYQQALGQGPQFIFQYYEEEERQRGNFPDRFSGHQFPNYSSELNVNALLLGDSALYLCASSQDTGGTQYFGPGTRLLVL.

V usage is TRBV2 and J usage is TRBJ2-3; D might be TRBD2 (5 bases). CDR1 SNHLY and CDR2 FYNNEI come from the germline V gene. The CDR3 has 15 residues. V lost 4 bases and J lost 8, with 19 bases in between. DNA for the CDR3: TGTGCCAGCAGTGGGAGGACTTATCGGGGTGGTACGCAGTATTTT. This translates into CASSGRTYRGGTQYF.

The chain carries TRBV24-1 and TRBJ2-7; 7 positions match TRBD1. This CDR3 comprises 13 residues. J lost 3 bases, V lost 10 bases, and 8 bases had no gene match. CDR1 and CDR2 from the germline V gene are KGHDR and SFDVKD. CDR3 bases: TGTGCCACTGCACAGACAGGGATCTACGAGCAGTACTTC. Translation gives CATAQTGIYEQYF.

This sequence joins TRBV4-1 and TRBJ1-4; 7 bases line up with TRBD1. CDR1 and CDR2 from the germline V gene are MGHRA and YSYEKL. V lost 2 bases to trimming and J lost 8 bases; unmatched junction nucleotides: 5. The CDR3 consists of 14 residues. The CDR3 DNA sequence: TGCGCCAGCAGCCAACTGGGCAGGGGGGAAAAACTGTTTTTT. Translating gives CASSQLGRGEKLFF.

The chain is built from TRBV3-1 (or the pseudogene TRBV3-2) and TRBJ2-1, with D possibly being TRBD1 (6 bases). The germline V gene has CDR1 LGHDT and CDR2 YNNKEL (reference sequence). This CDR3 region has 13 residues. V was cut by 1 base and J by 12 bases, with 13 bases left in between. The CDR3 region is CASSQGTLGGQFF. Written as DNA, the CDR3 is TGTGCCAGCAGCCAAGGTACCTTAGGGGGGCAGTTCTTC.

This chain joins TRBV6-5 and TRBJ1-2; TRBD1 matches 9 bases. Per germline, CDR1 MNHEY and CDR2 SVGAGI. This CDR3 contains 14 residues. V lost 4 bases, J lost 4 bases, and 4 bases stayed unmatched. Here the CDR3 reads CASSWQQGAYGYTF. DNA of the CDR3: TGTGCCAGCAGTTGGCAACAGGGGGCCTATGGCTACACCTTC.

J is TRBJ2-1 and V is TRBV9; TRBD2 aligns across 14 bases. Trimming cost V 4 bases and J 7 bases; bases outside gene matches: 7. This CDR3 has 16 residues. CDR1 and CDR2 from the germline V gene are SGDLS and YYNGEE. The CDR3 loop reads CASSMGTSGRGNEQFF. Written as DNA, the CDR3 is TGTGCCAGCAGCATGGGGACTAGCGGGAGAGGGAATGAGCAGTTCTTC.

V and J are TRBV18 and TRBJ1-1, with D perhaps TRBD1 (6 bases). With 6 bases removed from V and 1 base from J, the gap between germline ends came to 9 bases. CDR3 length equals 13 residues. Germline loops: CDR1 KGHSH, CDR2 LQKENI. The CDR3 is CASSTTGNTEAFF. The CDR3 nucleotides are TGTGCCAGCTCCACGACAGGGAACACTGAAGCTTTCTTT.

The chain joins TRBV28 to TRBJ1-5; D gene uncertain. The CDR3 is made up of 14 amino acids. In germline, CDR1 is MDHEN, CDR2 SYDVKM. The V end was cut by 5 bases, the J end by 8 bases, with 16 bases between. CDR3 in amino acids: CASSGPGSREPQHF. CDR3 nucleotides: TGTGCCAGCAGTGGACCTGGGAGCCGGGAGCCCCAGCATTTT.

This sequence joins TRBV11-3 and TRBJ2-5, with D tentatively TRBD2 (5 bases). The CDR3 loop spans 15 amino acids. Germline V CDR1 and CDR2: SGHNT, YENEEA. V lost 0 bases to trimming and J lost 5 bases, with 13 bases between them. CDR3 in amino acids: CASSLDGSEGETQYF. In nucleotides, the CDR3 is TGTGCCAGCAGCTTAGATGGTTCTGAGGGTGAGACCCAGTACTTC.